The clone carrying this TCR beta chain was recorded a few times. Its antigen remains unknown. These data come from a study of vaccination effects on CD4 cells after COVID-19. Broader study findings: Spike-reactive clones detected post-vaccine in convalescents consisted mainly of new vaccine-induced clones.

Some clones are missing from TCRdb's copy, which holds only in-frame ones; the method was immunoSEQ multiplex PCR. The sample has about 45,000 clones; 65% to 70% are singletons. Ahead of sequencing, the ViraFEST assay grew antigen-specific CD4+ T cells using viral peptide pools. Upon completion of 10 to 11 days in culture, CD4+ T cells were isolated. The person acquired a PCR-confirmed SARS-CoV-2 infection between March and December 2020. Wells of roughly 1.9 million PBMC each were grown with 8.5 to 10 IU/ml IL-2 and 9 to 10 ug/ml peptides. The input for sequencing was CD4+ T cells from PBMCs cultured with a peptide pool, taken before COVID-19 vaccination. The sequence was collected from a human donor who had a prior SARS-CoV-2 infection.

The DNA for the CDR3 is TGTGCCAGCTCACCACAGACCCTGGGGGGCTACACCTTC. This translates into CASSPQTLGGYTF. The gene calls are TRBV18 and TRBJ1-2; unclear D gene. Trimming removed 1 base from V and 8 bases from J, with 11 bases in between. The germline V gene has CDR1 KGHSH and CDR2 LQKENI. The CDR3 runs 13 residues.